The 18 T cell receptor beta chains below all came from one sample that was sequenced in a study of CD8 T cells in ankylosing spondylitis. Their cognate antigens are unknown. TCRdb re-called the 5' RACE reads through MiXCR, storing one row per CDR3 protein. Of 700,000 or so distinct CDR3 sequences in the sample, roughly 19% are singletons; the top ten hold about 20%. Findings and limits, study-wide: Ankylosing spondylitis blood appeared to carry a characteristic TCR beta motif of roughly eight highly homologous variants.

The sequencing sample was made of blood, either unsorted or a sorted T cell fraction (not recorded which). These TCRs come from a male donor with ankylosing spondylitis.

CDR3 sequence (DNA): TGCGCCAGCAGCCCAGGACAGGGGGCCATACTAAACCAAGAGACCCAGTACTTC. Protein: CASSPGQGAILNQETQYF. V and J are TRBV5-1 and TRBJ2-5, with TRBD1 matching over 11 bases. V trimming: 4 bases; J trimming: 0 bases; junction bases outside the gene matches: 11. The CDR3 length is 18 residues. Germline-derived CDR1 and CDR2 are SGHRS and YFSETQ.

There are a few counts of this clonotype. J is TRBJ1-2 and V is TRBV7-9; the D gene is possibly TRBD1 (5 bases). CDR1 SEHNR and CDR2 FQNEAQ come from the germline V gene (reference sequence). The CDR3 is 13 amino acids. The V end was cut by 3 bases, the J end by 8 bases, with 13 bases between. This CDR3 is CASSFREVEGYTF. The CDR3 DNA is TGTGCCAGCAGCTTCAGGGAGGTCGAGGGCTACACCTTC.

V gene TRBV12-3 or TRBV12-4 combines with J gene TRBJ2-3, with 7 bases that match TRBD2. V shed 11 bases and J 0 bases; nucleotides not matched to a gene: 17. This CDR3 is 17 amino acids long. CDR3 nucleotide sequence: TGTGCCCTCTGTTTGGGGACTATATCCACTAGCACAGATACGCAGTATTTT. It encodes CALCLGTISTSTDTQYF.

V usage is TRBV7-2 and J usage is TRBJ2-2; the match to TRBD2 covers 12 bases. The CDR3 has 16 residues. V shed 1 base, J shed 6 bases, and the junction held 3 bases outside the gene matches. Germline CDR1 and CDR2: SGHTA and FQGNSA. This CDR3 is CASSLVWTSGAGELFF. The CDR3 DNA follows: TGTGCCAGCAGCTTAGTCTGGACTAGCGGGGCCGGGGAGCTGTTTTTT.

This clonotype has more than one count but fewer than ten. This chain joins TRBV5-1 and TRBJ1-1; D may be TRBD1 (5 bases). The ends were cut back, 5 bases at V and 5 bases at J, with 16 bases in the middle. CDR3 length equals 14 residues. Germline assignment: CDR1 SGHRS and CDR2 YFSETQ. CDR3 sequence (DNA): TGCGCCAGCAGAGAAGTCGGGGGGGGGACTGAAGCTTTCTTT. This sequence encodes CASREVGGGTEAFF.

The chain recombines TRBV27 with TRBJ2-5; 8 bases match TRBD1. The CDR3 consists of 14 residues. Per the germline V gene, CDR1 is MNHEY and CDR2 is SMNVEV (reference sequence). V was clipped by 5 bases and J by 5 bases; unmatched bases: 7. In DNA, the CDR3 is TGTGCCAGCAGTAACAGGGGGTGGGGTGAGACCCAGTACTTC. It codes for CASSNRGWGETQYF.

This CDR3 is CATSRARTSGSTEQFF. For the CDR3, the DNA is TGTGCCACCAGCAGAGCCCGGACTAGCGGGAGTACTGAGCAGTTCTTC. The rearrangement joins TRBV15 to TRBJ2-1; 13 bases are shared with TRBD2. Germline V gene sequence: CDR1 LNHNV, CDR2 YYDKDF (reference sequence). The V segment lost 1 base and the J segment 9 bases; nucleotides outside the gene matches: 6. This CDR3 has 16 residues.

The rearrangement links TRBV5-1 to TRBJ2-2, with D hard to call. V was clipped by 1 base and J by 0 bases, with 13 bases between them. This CDR3 is built from 17 residues. The V gene's germline CDR1 is SGHRS and CDR2 YFSETQ. CDR3 sequence (DNA): TGCGCCAGCAGCTTGATCTCGGGTCGGCCGAACACCGGGGAGCTGTTTTTT. Protein: CASSLISGRPNTGELFF.

V gene TRBV4-3 combines with J gene TRBJ1-4, with D possibly matching TRBD1 (5 bases). V lost 1 base and J lost 2, with 11 bases in between. Germline CDR1 is LGHNA and CDR2 is YSLEER. This CDR3 spans 16 amino acids. The CDR3 bases are TGCGCCAGCAGCCAAGGGGGGTTCTACACTAATGAAAAACTGTTTTTT. It specifies CASSQGGFYTNEKLFF.

This chain links TRBV10-3 with TRBJ1-3; the D is unclear. CDR1 is ENHRY and CDR2 is SYGVKD in the germline V gene. The CDR3 consists of 17 residues. Trimming removed 2 bases from V and 0 bases from J, with 14 bases in between. The CDR3 here is CAISELLREPSGNTIYF. As DNA, the CDR3 is TGTGCCATCAGTGAGCTCTTGCGGGAGCCCTCTGGAAACACCATATATTTT.

This rearrangement joins TRBV29-1 to TRBJ2-3; D not resolved. Trimming took 0 bases from V and 6 from J, leaving 13 bases between them. Germline CDR1 SQVTM, CDR2 ANQGSEA. The CDR3 runs 14 residues. The CDR3, as DNA: TGCAGCGTTGAAGACGGGCTTTACGTGGATACGCAGTATTTT. As protein: CSVEDGLYVDTQYF.

In its sample, this clonotype was seen a few times. The gene calls are TRBV4-2 and TRBJ2-1; perhaps D is TRBD1 or TRBD2 (5 bases each). The germline V gene has CDR1 LGHNA and CDR2 YNFKEQ. Trimming took 6 bases from V and 9 from J, leaving 12 bases between them. This CDR3 has 12 amino acids. The CDR3 spells CASSRGWAEQFF. CDR3 DNA: TGTGCCAGCAGTCGGGGCTGGGCTGAGCAGTTCTTC.

This clonotype was detected only a few times. J is TRBJ2-1 and V is TRBV20-1, with TRBD2 identical over 7 bases. Germline CDR1 and CDR2: DFQATT and SNEGSKA (reference sequence). The CDR3 is made up of 14 amino acids. Losses at the gene ends were 3 bases for V and 6 bases for J; bases not matched to a gene: 8. CDR3 bases: TGCAGTGCTAGGGTAGGGAGCGGGGCCAATGAGCAGTTCTTC. Translated: CSARVGSGANEQFF.

This clonotype was detected a few times. This chain uses TRBV20-1 with TRBJ2-1, with D possibly TRBD1 on 6 matching bases. V was shortened by 2 bases and J by 10 bases, with 18 bases between the two germline ends. This CDR3 spans 14 amino acids. Germline V gene lookup returns CDR1 DFQATT and CDR2 SNEGSKA (reference sequence). This CDR3 reads CSARHRDPRGEQFF. The CDR3 DNA sequence: TGCAGTGCTAGACACCGGGACCCGAGGGGGGAGCAGTTCTTC.

This clonotype showed up just a few times. This sequence joins TRBV7-2 and TRBJ2-1; no reliable D call. V was clipped by 5 bases and J by 8 bases, with 13 bases between them. Germline CDR1 is SGHTA and CDR2 is FQGNSA. The CDR3 has 13 residues. The CDR3: CASSTIVVYEQFF. The DNA for the CDR3 is TGTGCCAGCAGCACTATAGTTGTCTATGAGCAGTTCTTC.

This clonotype has a count of ten or more. The J gene is TRBJ1-2, the V gene TRBV5-1; D call uncertain. The CDR3 is 13 residues long. In germline, CDR1 is SGHRS, CDR2 YFSETQ. V gave up 0 bases and J gave up 8 bases, with 11 bases separating them. For the CDR3, the DNA is TGCGCCAGCAGCTTGGAGATCGGTGGAGGCTACACCTTC. It specifies CASSLEIGGGYTF.

This clonotype turned up a few times. CDR3 loop: CASTPGMDNQPQHF. The CDR3 bases are TGTGCCAGCACCCCAGGGATGGATAATCAGCCCCAGCATTTT. V is TRBV6-1 and J is TRBJ1-5; D is possibly TRBD1 (5 bases). Per germline, CDR1 MNHNS and CDR2 SASEGT. V shed 7 bases and J shed 4 bases, with 14 bases lying between them. The CDR3 covers 14 residues.

This rearrangement joins TRBV7-2 to TRBJ2-1, with D hard to call. The CDR3 is 13 amino acids. CDR1 is SGHTA, CDR2 FQGNSA, per germline. Trimming shortened V by 4 bases and J by 9 bases, and 13 bases separated the two germline ends. The CDR3 nucleotides read TGTGCCAGCAGCTCCCAAGGGCAGTTTGAGCAGTTCTTC. This sequence encodes CASSSQGQFEQFF. The full variable domain, rest sourced from reference TRBV7-2 and TRBJ2-1, is GAGVSQSPSNKVTEKGKDVELRCDPISGHTALYWYRQSLGQGLEFLIYFQGNSAPDKSGLPSDRFSAERTGGSVSTLTIQRTQQEDSAVYLCASSSQGQFEQFFGPGTRLTVL.